Shown below are 20 T cell receptor beta chains from a single sample sequenced in a study of T-cell reconstitution after alpha-beta-depleted transplantation in children. The TCRbeta library incorporated unique molecular identifiers. TCRdb reprocessed the PCR reads with MiXCR, giving one entry per CDR3 protein. The sample holds 200,000 to 250,000 distinct CDR3 sequences, 8% to 10% seen once. Sample: PBMCs from the stem cell graft donor, taken from the stem cell graft. The receptors originated from a human donor who donated a stem cell graft to a child with acute lymphoblastic leukemia.

The chain employs TRBV30 and TRBJ2-3; D not certain. This CDR3 has 13 residues. The V end was cut by 4 bases, the J end by 0 bases, with 8 bases between. Looked up from germline, CDR1 is GTSNPN and CDR2 is SVGIG (reference sequence). The CDR3 spells CAWKVDSTDTQYF. CDR3 bases: TGTGCCTGGAAAGTCGACAGCACAGATACGCAGTATTTT.

A word on this clonotype: A much larger clone lies a single base off, so this may be a read error. This rearrangement joins TRBV27 to TRBJ1-1; the D is unclear. This CDR3 region has 13 residues. Germline V lookup: CDR1 MNHEY, CDR2 SMNVEV (reference sequence). CDR3 sequence (DNA): TGTGCCGGCAGCTCCACAAGGAACACTGAAGCTTTCTTT. Protein sequence: CAGSSTRNTEAFF.

The V call is TRBV7-9, the J call TRBJ1-2; 8 bases are shared with TRBD1. Per germline, CDR1 SEHNR and CDR2 FQNEAQ (reference sequence). The trim removed 5 bases at V and 8 bases at J, leaving 10 bases unmatched. The CDR3 covers 14 residues. CDR3 sequence: CASSRGQGQHGYTF. The CDR3 bases are TGTGCCAGCAGCCGTGGACAGGGCCAACACGGCTACACCTTC.

There are many counts of this clonotype. This chain joins TRBV7-8 and TRBJ2-5; 11 bases are a match to TRBD2. V trimming: 5 bases; J trimming: 1 base; junction bases outside the gene matches: 3. CDR1 is SGHVS, CDR2 FQNEAQ, per germline. This CDR3 is built from 15 residues. CDR3 protein: CASSRLAGTQETQYF. The DNA for the CDR3 is TGTGCCAGCAGCAGACTAGCGGGGACCCAAGAGACCCAGTACTTC.

This clonotype appeared many times. This chain joins TRBV20-1 and TRBJ1-5, with D tentatively TRBD1 (5 bases). The CDR3 runs 15 residues. The V and J ends lost 3 bases and 2 bases respectively, with 14 bases between them. CDR1 is DFQATT, CDR2 SNEGSKA, per germline (reference sequence). CDR3 nucleotides: TGCAGTGCTAGGGCAGGGTCGTTCGGCAATCAGCCCCAGCATTTT. Amino acids: CSARAGSFGNQPQHF.

This clonotype was counted many times. The chain combines TRBV18 with TRBJ1-5, with D maybe TRBD1 (5 bases). V was clipped by 2 bases and J by 3 bases, with 14 bases between them. Germline CDR1 is KGHSH and CDR2 is LQKENI. CDR3 size: 16 residues. CDR3 in amino acids: CASSPWEGVPNQPQHF. Written as DNA, the CDR3 is TGTGCCAGCTCACCATGGGAAGGGGTCCCCAATCAGCCCCAGCATTTT.

The V and J genes are TRBV6-5 and TRBJ2-3; D unresolved. Deletions cut 6 bases from V and 0 bases from J, with 13 bases between. CDR3 length: 15 amino acids. Germline lookup yields CDR1 MNHEY and CDR2 SVGAGI. In nucleotides, the CDR3 is TGTGCCAGCAGATATAGGGTACAAAGCACAGATACGCAGTATTTT. Amino acid sequence: CASRYRVQSTDTQYF.

This clonotype was counted between two and nine times. This chain connects TRBV29-1 to TRBJ2-7; 8 bases match TRBD1. Per germline, CDR1 SQVTM and CDR2 ANQGSEA. The trim removed 4 bases at V and 7 bases at J, leaving 6 bases unmatched. The CDR3 is made up of 12 amino acids. CDR3 region: CSVGQGSREQYF. CDR3 bases: TGCAGCGTTGGACAGGGGTCGCGGGAGCAGTACTTC.

In this sample, this clonotype turned up many times. The chain links TRBV15 to TRBJ1-5, with D perhaps matching TRBD1 (6 bases). V gave up 3 bases and J gave up 6 bases, with 15 bases separating them. From germline, CDR1 is LNHNV and CDR2 YYDKDF (reference sequence). This CDR3 has 15 amino acids. Here the CDR3 reads CATSRDTGSVQPQHF. The CDR3 DNA is TGTGCCACCAGCAGGGATACAGGGTCGGTTCAGCCCCAGCATTTT.

The rearrangement joins TRBV7-2 to TRBJ2-7; D is possibly TRBD1 (6 bases). V was shortened by 4 bases and J by 7 bases, with 11 bases between the two germline ends. Germline loops: CDR1 SGHTA, CDR2 FQGNSA. This CDR3 is 12 amino acids long. This CDR3 reads CASSYRAGEQYF. CDR3 bases: TGTGCCAGCAGCTACAGGGCAGGGGAGCAGTACTTC.

V and J are TRBV7-8 and TRBJ2-2; 7 bases match TRBD1. Trimming took 1 base from V and 7 from J; bases not matched to a gene: 12. The CDR3 length is 17 residues. Per germline, CDR1 SGHVS and CDR2 FQNEAQ. CDR3 in amino acids: CASSLGTGVPLGGELFF. The CDR3 DNA is TGTGCCAGCAGCTTAGGAACAGGGGTCCCTCTCGGCGGGGAGCTGTTTTTT.

This chain links TRBV10-3 with TRBJ1-5; D may be TRBD1 (6 bases). Germline CDR1 is ENHRY and CDR2 is SYGVKD. Trimming stripped 0 bases from V and 2 bases from J, with 11 bases between. The CDR3 loop spans 16 amino acids. This CDR3 is CAISESGGQGNQPQHF. The CDR3 region has the DNA TGTGCCATCAGTGAGTCTGGGGGGCAAGGCAATCAGCCCCAGCATTTT.

The chain employs TRBV11-2 and TRBJ1-5; 7 nucleotides align to TRBD1. Losses at the gene ends were 6 bases for V and 7 bases for J; bases not matched to a gene: 6. Looked up from germline, CDR1 is SGHAT and CDR2 is FQNNGV. This CDR3 region has 13 residues. The CDR3 bases are TGTGCCAGCAGTGAACAGGGGAGCCAGCCCCAGCATTTT. This gives the protein CASSEQGSQPQHF.

This clonotype was seen only a few times. The chain combines TRBV18 with TRBJ2-5; D may be TRBD1 (5 bases). The V gene's germline CDR1 is KGHSH and CDR2 LQKENI. Trimming took off 3 bases at V and 4 bases at J, with 6 bases between the two ends. The length of the CDR3 is 12 residues. CDR3 sequence (DNA): TGTGCCAGCTCACCGGGGCGAGAGACCCAGTACTTC. Its protein product is CASSPGRETQYF. Complete variable domain (other parts from reference TRBV18 and TRBJ2-5): NAGVMQNPRHLVRRRGQEARLRCSPMKGHSHVYWYRQLPEEGLKFMVYLQKENIIDESGMPKERFSAEFPKEGPSILRIQQVVRGDSAAYFCASSPGRETQYFGPGTRLLVL.

Only a few counts were recorded for this clonotype. This chain connects TRBV25-1 to TRBJ2-5, with 13 bases matching TRBD2. Germline CDR1 and CDR2: MGHDK and SYGVNS. The CDR3 is 17 amino acids. The junction had 9 bases not matched to a gene; V was cut back by 3 bases and J by 5 bases. In DNA form, the CDR3 reads TGTGCCAGCAGTGAGGCACTAGCGGGGGGGCCGGGGGAGACCCAGTACTTC. This encodes CASSEALAGGPGETQYF.

There are many counts of this clonotype. This chain connects TRBV12-3 or TRBV12-4 to TRBJ1-6; TRBD1 matches 7 bases. The CDR3 is 17 residues long. Germline trimming cut 6 bases from V and 8 bases from J; bases unmatched to any gene: 16. CDR3 bases: TGTGCCAGCAGCTACGAGATAGGGGGCGCGAATTATTCACCCCTCCACTTT. Residues: CASSYEIGGANYSPLHF.

This clonotype was seen a handful of times. The chain couples TRBV5-1 to TRBJ1-1, with no clear D. V dropped 5 bases and J dropped 6 bases, with 17 bases sitting between them. The CDR3 extends over 14 amino acids. The germline V gene has CDR1 SGHRS and CDR2 YFSETQ. The chain's CDR3 is CASREDLPIPEAFF. DNA of the CDR3: TGCGCCAGCAGGGAGGACTTGCCTATCCCTGAAGCTTTCTTT.

The chain joins TRBV27 to TRBJ1-2, with a weak D call TRBD1 (6 bases). The CDR3 length is 13 residues. V lost 6 bases, J lost 4 bases, and 12 bases lay in between. The germline gives CDR1 MNHEY, CDR2 SMNVEV (reference sequence). In nucleotides, the CDR3 is TGTGCCAGCAGCTCCACAGGGCTCTATGGCTACACCTTC. It encodes CASSSTGLYGYTF.

This clonotype came up many times. The chain's CDR3 is CSAAGAGNSPLHF. CDR3 bases: TGCAGTGCGGCGGGGGCCGGAAATTCACCCCTCCACTTT. This sequence joins TRBV20-1 and TRBJ1-6; possibly TRBD1 for D (6 bases). Looked up from germline, CDR1 is DFQATT and CDR2 is SNEGSKA (reference sequence). This CDR3 region has 13 residues. V dropped 6 bases and J dropped 7 bases, with 13 bases sitting between them.

This clonotype was detected many times. V usage is TRBV5-1 and J usage is TRBJ1-1; TRBD1 might be the D (5 bases). Trimming took 4 bases from V and 8 from J, leaving 21 bases between them. This CDR3 contains 15 residues. Per the germline V gene, CDR1 is SGHRS and CDR2 is YFSETQ. The CDR3 DNA sequence: TGCGCCAGCAGCGCTAACCCGGGACCCGGGGGGGAAGCTTTCTTT. Its protein product is CASSANPGPGGEAFF.